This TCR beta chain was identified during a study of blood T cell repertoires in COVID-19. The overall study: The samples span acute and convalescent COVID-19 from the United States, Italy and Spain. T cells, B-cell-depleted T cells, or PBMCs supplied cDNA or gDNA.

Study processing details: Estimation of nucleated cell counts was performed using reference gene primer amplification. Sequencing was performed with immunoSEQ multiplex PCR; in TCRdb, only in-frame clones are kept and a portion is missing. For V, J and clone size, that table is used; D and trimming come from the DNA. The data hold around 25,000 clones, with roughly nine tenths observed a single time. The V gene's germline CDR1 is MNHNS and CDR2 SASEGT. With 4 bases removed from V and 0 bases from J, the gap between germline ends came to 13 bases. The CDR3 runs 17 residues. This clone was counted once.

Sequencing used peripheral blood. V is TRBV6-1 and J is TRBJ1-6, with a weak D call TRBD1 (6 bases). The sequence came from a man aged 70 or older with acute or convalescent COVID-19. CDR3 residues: CASSGMTGSSYNSPLHF. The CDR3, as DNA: TGTGCCAGCAGTGGAATGACAGGAAGCTCCTATAATTCACCCCTCCACTTT.